Each of the 9 T cell receptor beta chains below was sequenced from the same sample in a study of control samples from healthy donors and cancer patients. The data were produced by immunoSEQ multiplex PCR, yet TCRdb's version contains in-frame clones alone and is incomplete. The data show 100,000 to 150,000 clones, roughly 92% seen once. Sequencing was done on a sample of PBMCs. All receptors come from a man older than 75 with head and neck cancer.

The V and J genes are TRBV7-2 and TRBJ2-5; D may be TRBD1 (7 bases). The CDR3 spans 11 residues. The germline CDR1 and CDR2 sequences are SGHTA and FQGNSA. The ends were cut back, 7 bases at V and 7 bases at J, with 10 bases in the middle. CDR3 sequence reads: CASTQGGTQYF. The CDR3, as DNA: TGTGCCAGCACCCAGGGGGGGACCCAGTACTTC.

The chain combines TRBV9 with TRBJ1-6; D not certain. Germline CDR1 and CDR2: SGDLS and YYNGEE. This CDR3 is 14 amino acids long. V shed 0 bases and J shed 5 bases, with 6 bases lying between them. CDR3 protein: CASSVAADNSPLHF. As DNA, the CDR3 is TGTGCCAGCAGCGTAGCGGCAGATAATTCACCCCTCCACTTT. Combining the CDR3 with reference TRBV9 and TRBJ1-6 gives the whole variable domain DSGVTQTPKHLITATGQRVTLRCSPRSGDLSVYWYQQSLDQGLQFLIQYYNGEERAKGNILERFSAQQFPDLHSELNLSSLELGDSALYFCASSVAADNSPLHFGNGTRLTVT.

With respect to this clone: This specimen includes other DNA sequences encoding the same CDR3. The chain carries TRBV6-5 and TRBJ2-3, with D possibly being TRBD2 (5 bases). Trimming removed 2 bases at V and 0 bases at J, with 9 bases between. The CDR3 runs 15 residues. Germline V gene lookup returns CDR1 MNHEY and CDR2 SVGAGI. The CDR3 sequence: CASSYGGTSTDTQYF. The CDR3 nucleotides read TGTGCCAGCAGTTACGGAGGTACTAGCACAGATACGCAGTATTTT.

Written as DNA, the CDR3 is TGTGCCAGCAGTATAATCAGGGGCACTGAAGCTTTCTTT. Translating gives CASSIIRGTEAFF. The V gene is TRBV12-3 or TRBV12-4, the J gene TRBJ1-1; possible D gene TRBD1, 6 bases. The CDR3 has 13 residues. Deletions cut 5 bases from V and 4 bases from J, with 11 bases between.

The chain joins TRBV5-6 to TRBJ2-5; 8 bases match TRBD2. The J segment lost 5 bases and the V segment lost 0 bases, leaving 6 bases of the junction unmatched. Germline V gives CDR1 SGHDT, CDR2 YYEEEE. This CDR3 region has 15 residues. CDR3 protein: CASSLVSGGGETQYF. In nucleotides, the CDR3 is TGTGCCAGCAGCTTGGTGAGCGGGGGCGGGGAGACCCAGTACTTC.

The gene calls are TRBV5-4 and TRBJ2-3, with TRBD2 as a possible D gene (6 bases). The CDR3 consists of 15 residues. The ends were cut back, 5 bases at V and 0 bases at J, with 13 bases in the middle. The germline gives CDR1 SGHNT, CDR2 YYREEE (reference sequence). CDR3 in amino acids: CASSGVGTSTDTQYF. In DNA, the CDR3 is TGTGCCAGCAGTGGGGTCGGGACTAGCACAGATACGCAGTATTTT.

The chain couples TRBV27 to TRBJ2-3; the D gene is possibly TRBD2 (6 bases). Germline V gene lookup returns CDR1 MNHEY and CDR2 SMNVEV (reference sequence). The V end lost 8 bases, the J end lost 1 base, and 10 bases lay between the germline ends. This CDR3 spans 13 amino acids. The CDR3 sequence: CASLSGGTDTQYF. Here the CDR3 DNA reads TGTGCCAGCCTTAGCGGAGGCACAGATACGCAGTATTTT.

The gene calls are TRBV7-9 and TRBJ2-7; weak D call: TRBD1 (6 bases). CDR3 length equals 12 residues. Trimming stripped 6 bases from V and 2 bases from J, with 8 bases between. CDR1 is SEHNR, CDR2 FQNEAQ, per germline (reference sequence). The CDR3 sequence is CASRDSAYEQYF. DNA for the CDR3: TGTGCCAGCAGGGACAGCGCCTACGAGCAGTACTTC.

The chain couples TRBV14 to TRBJ1-1; the D is unclear. The CDR3 has 12 residues. Germline loops: CDR1 SGHDN, CDR2 FVKESK. V was trimmed by 1 base and J by 9 bases, leaving 9 bases between them. The CDR3 sequence is CASSQAGRKAFF. CDR3 nucleotides: TGTGCCAGCAGCCAAGCGGGAAGAAAAGCTTTCTTT.